This T cell receptor (beta chain) is drawn from a study of blood T cell repertoires in COVID-19. Whole-study context: The United States, Italy and Spain were the sources of the acute and convalescent COVID-19 samples.

The CDR3 runs 15 residues. V was cut by 2 bases and J by 5 bases, with 10 bases left in between. Germline loops: CDR1 SNHLY, CDR2 FYNNEI. Assay: immunoSEQ multiplex PCR; the TCRdb copy retains only in-frame clones and omits some. The sample yields more than 300,000 clones, around nine tenths seen once. It was within 2 weeks before study entry that exposed participants met a COVID-19 case. This chain joins TRBV2 and TRBJ1-6, with a possible D match to TRBD1 (5 bases). The TCR was taken from a woman aged 25 to 39 who had been exposed to COVID-19. Material for sequencing was PBMCs or T cells enriched from blood (not recorded which). CDR3 DNA sequence: TGTGCCAGCAGTGAACTACAGGAAAATAATTCACCCCTCCACTTT. Its translation is CASSELQENNSPLHF.